The 20 T cell receptor beta chains given below trace back to one sample, sequenced in a study of Ad26.COV2.S vaccination and SARS-CoV-2 variants. The table came from immunoSEQ multiplex PCR; TCRdb's copy has only in-frame clones and leaves some out. This table has 150,000 to 200,000 clones, around 90% appearing once. The source material was peripheral blood, sampled after recovery from COVID-19. Source of these receptors: a human donor who had recovered from COVID-19.

This clone appeared once. The chain links TRBV19 to TRBJ1-5; D gene unclear. V dropped 5 bases and J dropped 6 bases, with 11 bases sitting between them. Germline values: CDR1 LNHDA, CDR2 SQIVND (reference sequence). The CDR3 contains 13 residues. Here the CDR3 DNA reads TGTGCCAGTAGTTTGCAACAGAGTCAGCCCCAGCATTTT. It translates to CASSLQQSQPQHF.

The V call is TRBV18, the J call TRBJ1-2; D may be TRBD1 (5 bases). Trimming shortened V by 3 bases and J by 4 bases, and 15 bases separated the two germline ends. Germline CDR1 KGHSH, CDR2 LQKENI. The CDR3 runs 15 residues. CDR3 protein: CASSPGTSLAYGYTF. As DNA, the CDR3 is TGTGCCAGCTCACCGGGGACCTCTCTCGCCTATGGCTACACCTTC.

This clone was recorded a few times. V is TRBV7-2 and J is TRBJ2-5; 12 bases match TRBD1. Germline V lookup: CDR1 SGHTA, CDR2 FQGNSA. CDR3 length: 16 residues. The ends lost 2 bases at V and 5 bases at J; junction bases unmatched: 6. The CDR3 DNA sequence: TGTGCCAGCAGCTTAACGGGACAGGGGGCGAGGGAGACCCAGTACTTC. Translating it yields CASSLTGQGARETQYF. Full variable domain (rest looked up from reference TRBV7-2 and TRBJ2-5): GAGVSQSPSNKVTEKGKDVELRCDPISGHTALYWYRQSLGQGLEFLIYFQGNSAPDKSGLPSDRFSAERTGGSVSTLTIQRTQQEDSAVYLCASSLTGQGARETQYFGPGTRLLVL.

V is TRBV5-1 and J is TRBJ2-7; perhaps D is TRBD1 or TRBD2 (6 bases each). The V end was cut by 0 bases, the J end by 4 bases, with 14 bases between. The CDR3 loop spans 15 amino acids. CDR1 is SGHRS and CDR2 is YFSETQ in the germline V gene. CDR3 bases: TGCGCCAGCAGCTTGGGTCGGGGGCTCCAATACGAGCAGTACTTC. This translates into CASSLGRGLQYEQYF.

The gene calls are TRBV5-1 and TRBJ2-7; 8 bases agree with TRBD1. Germline loops: CDR1 SGHRS, CDR2 YFSETQ. The J segment lost 6 bases and the V segment lost 3 bases, leaving 8 bases of the junction unmatched. CDR3 length equals 14 residues. CDR3 sequence reads: CASSWGTGESEQYF. CDR3 in DNA: TGCGCCAGCAGCTGGGGGACAGGAGAATCCGAGCAGTACTTC. The variable domain in full, with the rest retrieved from reference TRBV5-1 and TRBJ2-7, is KAGVTQTPRYLIKTRGQQVTLSCSPISGHRSVSWYQQTPGQGLQFLFEYFSETQRNKGNFPGRFSGRQFSNSRSEMNVSTLELGDSALYLCASSWGTGESEQYFGPGTRLTVT.

DNA for the CDR3: TGTGCCAGCAGCTTAGTGCAGGCTTTCTCACCCCTCCACTTT. Translation gives CASSLVQAFSPLHF. The chain uses TRBV7-2 and TRBJ1-6, with D hard to call. Trimming pared 1 base from V and 10 bases from J, leaving 11 bases between. The CDR3 is 14 amino acids. Germline loops: CDR1 SGHTA, CDR2 FQGNSA.

The sample holds a few counts of this clone. The chain joins TRBV18 to TRBJ1-2; TRBD1 matches 7 bases. Germline V CDR1 and CDR2: KGHSH, LQKENI. V lost 3 bases to trimming and J lost 4 bases; unmatched junction nucleotides: 2. The CDR3 spans 13 residues. CDR3 sequence reads: CASSPGQIYGYTF. The CDR3 DNA reads as TGTGCCAGCTCACCGGGACAGATCTATGGCTACACCTTC. The variable domain in full, with the rest retrieved from reference TRBV18 and TRBJ1-2, is NAGVMQNPRHLVRRRGQEARLRCSPMKGHSHVYWYRQLPEEGLKFMVYLQKENIIDESGMPKERFSAEFPKEGPSILRIQQVVRGDSAAYFCASSPGQIYGYTFGSGTRLTVV.

This clone was found a few times. Other nucleotide sequences in the sample specify the same CDR3. This chain joins TRBV9 and TRBJ2-7, with D perhaps TRBD2 (6 bases). This CDR3 is built from 13 residues. Deletions cut 0 bases from V and 5 bases from J, with 9 bases between. Germline V CDR1 and CDR2: SGDLS, YYNGEE. The CDR3: CASSVAWGDEQYF. The CDR3, as DNA: TGTGCCAGCAGCGTAGCTTGGGGGGACGAGCAGTACTTC.

DNA of the CDR3: TGTGCCAGCAGTGACAGGGGGCTCACTGAAGCTTTCTTT. It encodes CASSDRGLTEAFF. This chain uses TRBV6-1 with TRBJ1-1; 8 bases are shared with TRBD1. The V gene end was trimmed by 3 bases and the J gene end by 4 bases; junction bases not matched to a gene: 1. Germline CDR1 MNHNS, CDR2 SASEGT. CDR3 size: 13 residues.

The chain combines TRBV29-1 with TRBJ2-7, with unresolved D. V was clipped by 4 bases and J by 3 bases, with 19 bases between them. The CDR3 length is 15 residues. CDR1 and CDR2 (germline): SQVTM, ANQGSEA. DNA of the CDR3: TGCAGCGTTGTCCCTGGCGGATCTACCTTCTACGAGCAGTACTTC. It translates to CSVVPGGSTFYEQYF.

The V call is TRBV6-4, the J call TRBJ1-2; 7 bases fit TRBD1. Germline loops: CDR1 MRHNA, CDR2 SNTAGT. The junction had 13 bases not matched to a gene; V was cut back by 2 bases and J by 4 bases. The length of the CDR3 is 17 residues. The CDR3 reads CASSDRINTGAAYGYTF. For the CDR3, the DNA is TGTGCCAGCAGTGACCGTATAAATACAGGGGCGGCCTATGGCTACACCTTC.

The chain joins TRBV7-9 to TRBJ2-7, with 13 positions matching TRBD2. The CDR3 has 14 residues. Trimming removed 5 bases from V and 6 bases from J; junction bases left unmatched: 4. Germline assignment: CDR1 SEHNR and CDR2 FQNEAQ (reference sequence). CDR3: CASSTTSGRLEQYF. The DNA of the CDR3 is TGTGCCAGCAGCACGACTAGCGGGAGGCTCGAGCAGTACTTC.

The chain combines TRBV11-2 with TRBJ2-7; TRBD1 matches 9 bases. This CDR3 comprises 16 residues. Germline-derived CDR1 and CDR2 are SGHAT and FQNNGV. The V gene end was trimmed by 5 bases and the J gene end by 0 bases; junction bases not matched to a gene: 8. The CDR3: CASSQTGGTSSYEQYF. As DNA, the CDR3 is TGTGCCAGCAGCCAGACAGGGGGTACAAGCTCCTACGAGCAGTACTTC. Filled out from reference TRBV11-2 and TRBJ2-7, the complete variable domain reads EAGVAQSPRYKIIEKRQSVAFWCNPISGHATLYWYQQILGQGPKLLIQFQNNGVVDDSQLPKDRFSAERLKGVDSTLKIQPAKLEDSAVYLCASSQTGGTSSYEQYFGPGTRLTVT.

The V call is TRBV7-9, the J call TRBJ1-3; 7 bases are a match to TRBD1. The CDR3 is 13 residues long. The germline CDR1 and CDR2 sequences are SEHNR and FQNEAQ (reference sequence). After removal of 5 bases from V and 6 bases from J, the junction contained 4 bases not matched to a gene. As DNA, the CDR3 is TGTGCCAGCAGCCGACAGGGAGTAAACACCATATATTTT. It yields the protein CASSRQGVNTIYF.

This chain uses TRBV4-2 with TRBJ2-1; 11 bases are shared with TRBD2. The CDR3 runs 16 residues. Unmatched junction bases numbered 8, after V lost 4 bases and J lost 6 bases. CDR1 is LGHNA and CDR2 is YNFKEQ in the germline V gene. The CDR3 DNA is TGTGCCAGCAGCCTCCAGGGGACTAGCGGAGGCAATGAGCAGTTCTTC. This codes for CASSLQGTSGGNEQFF.

This chain links TRBV30 with TRBJ2-7, with 8 bases lining up with TRBD1. Unmatched junction bases numbered 2, after V lost 1 base and J lost 0 bases. The CDR3 is 14 residues long. Germline lookup yields CDR1 GTSNPN and CDR2 SVGIG (reference sequence). For the CDR3, the DNA is TGTGCCTGGAGTGGACAGGGGAGCTCCTACGAGCAGTACTTC. Translating it yields CAWSGQGSSYEQYF.

This clone was counted once. The rearrangement links TRBV4-1 to TRBJ2-7; tentatively, D is TRBD2 (5 bases). Germline V CDR1 and CDR2: MGHRA, YSYEKL. Trimming took 5 bases from V and 3 from J, leaving 20 bases between them. The CDR3 contains 16 residues. Written as DNA, the CDR3 is TGCGCCAGCAGCAAACTTGCCGGACTCGCTAGCTACGAGCAGTACTTC. It codes for CASSKLAGLASYEQYF.

The chain recombines TRBV28 with TRBJ2-1; D might be TRBD2 (7 bases). Germline loops: CDR1 MDHEN, CDR2 SYDVKM. The CDR3 loop spans 14 amino acids. V lost 7 bases, J lost 4 bases, and 14 bases lay in between. CDR3 loop: CASIGGGRYNEQFF. The DNA for the CDR3 is TGTGCCAGCATTGGCGGGGGCCGGTACAATGAGCAGTTCTTC.

V is TRBV11-2 and J is TRBJ2-5; D call uncertain. CDR1 and CDR2 (germline): SGHAT, FQNNGV. V was trimmed by 5 bases and J by 4 bases, leaving 14 bases between them. The CDR3 spans 14 residues. As DNA, the CDR3 is TGTGCCAGCAGCCAACCGAGTGGCGGAGAGACCCAGTACTTC. Its translation is CASSQPSGGETQYF.

The rearrangement uses TRBV19 and TRBJ1-5, with D maybe TRBD1 (6 bases). Trimming took 4 bases from V and 4 from J, leaving 17 bases between them. Germline CDR1 reads LNHDA; CDR2 reads SQIVND (reference sequence). The CDR3 is made up of 16 amino acids. CDR3 coding DNA: TGTGCCAGTAGTAGGGCTGGGGGGCAGAAGAATCAGCCCCAGCATTTT. Translated, it gives CASSRAGGQKNQPQHF.